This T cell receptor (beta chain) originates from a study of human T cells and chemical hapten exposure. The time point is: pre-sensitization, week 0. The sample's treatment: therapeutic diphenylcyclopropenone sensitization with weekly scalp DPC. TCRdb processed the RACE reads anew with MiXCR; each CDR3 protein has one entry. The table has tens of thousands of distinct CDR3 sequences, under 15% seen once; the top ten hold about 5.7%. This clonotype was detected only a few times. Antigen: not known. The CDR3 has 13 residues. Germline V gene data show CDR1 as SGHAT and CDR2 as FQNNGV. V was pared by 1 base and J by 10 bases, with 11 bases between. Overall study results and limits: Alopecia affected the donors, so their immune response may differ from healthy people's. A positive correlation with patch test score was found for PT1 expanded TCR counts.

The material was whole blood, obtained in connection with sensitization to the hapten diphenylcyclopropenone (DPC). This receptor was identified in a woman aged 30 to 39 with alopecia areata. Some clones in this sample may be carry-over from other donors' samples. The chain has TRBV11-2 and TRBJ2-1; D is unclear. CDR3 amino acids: CASSLGPRTEQFF. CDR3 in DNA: TGTGCCAGCAGCTTAGGGCCACGGACCGAGCAGTTCTTC.